The 21 T cell receptor beta chains listed next were all sequenced from one sample in a study of T cells in Graves' hyperthyroidism and ophthalmopathy. TCR beta CDR3 region amplification was performed from RNA transcripts. An initial round of RT-PCR targeting the TCR CDR3 relied on the HTBI primer set. TCRdb re-analysed the multiplex PCR reads in MiXCR, keeping a single row per CDR3 protein. This table has about 290,000 distinct CDR3 sequences, about 14% appearing once. The sequencing sample was made of blood. These TCRs come from a woman aged 25 to 45 with Graves' hyperthyroidism that later progressed to Graves' ophthalmopathy.

This chain joins TRBV6-1 and TRBJ2-1; 7 nucleotides agree with TRBD1. Trimming at V came to 8 bases and at J to 7 bases, leaving 11 bases not matched to a gene. In germline, CDR1 is MNHNS, CDR2 SASEGT. The CDR3 has 14 amino acids. The CDR3 coding sequence is TGTGCCAGCGGAACCACTCCGGGACAGAATGAGCAGTTCTTC. It is translated as CASGTTPGQNEQFF.

The genes are TRBV3-1 and TRBJ1-3; D uncertain. CDR1 and CDR2 from the germline V gene are LGHDT and YNNKEL (reference sequence). V shed 4 bases and J shed 0 bases, with 10 bases lying between them. The CDR3 consists of 15 residues. The CDR3 coding sequence is TGTGCCAGCAGCCGTTCAGGAATCTCTGGAAACACCATATATTTT. Protein: CASSRSGISGNTIYF.

Many counts were recorded for this clonotype. The chain joins TRBV19 to TRBJ2-3; perhaps TRBD2 as D (5 bases). This CDR3 is 17 amino acids long. Looked up from germline, CDR1 is LNHDA and CDR2 is SQIVND (reference sequence). Trimming shortened V by 7 bases and J by 4 bases, and 24 bases separated the two germline ends. CDR3 sequence (DNA): TGTGCCAGTAAAATCGTTCGGACCGCGGGCCCTCCAGATACGCAGTATTTT. Protein: CASKIVRTAGPPDTQYF.

This clonotype has ten or more counts. V gene TRBV28 combines with J gene TRBJ2-1, with a possible D match to TRBD1 (6 bases). The V end lost 5 bases, the J end lost 9 bases, and 14 bases lay between the germline ends. Per the germline V gene, CDR1 is MDHEN and CDR2 is SYDVKM. The CDR3 is made up of 13 amino acids. The DNA for the CDR3 is TGTGCCAGCAGTAGCCGGGACATCGCTGAGCAGTTCTTC. It yields the protein CASSSRDIAEQFF.

On this clonotype: A much larger clonotype is one base distant, so this may be a read error. V is TRBV5-8 and J is TRBJ1-5; 8 nucleotides align to TRBD1. Germline CDR1 is SGHTS and CDR2 is YDEGEE. The CDR3 extends over 14 amino acids. Germline trimming cut 3 bases from V and 3 bases from J; bases unmatched to any gene: 2. The DNA for the CDR3 is TGTGCCAGCAGCTCCAGGGGGCTCAATCAGCCCCAGCATTTT. Translating gives CASSSRGLNQPQHF.

This clonotype was counted ten times or more. The CDR3 nucleotides read TGTGCCAGCAGTCCTGGGGCCAACGTCCTGACTTTC. It encodes CASSPGANVLTF. V usage is TRBV2 and J usage is TRBJ2-6; no reliable D call. Trimming shortened V by 5 bases and J by 2 bases, and 1 base separated the two germline ends. Looked up from germline, CDR1 is SNHLY and CDR2 is FYNNEI. The CDR3 runs 12 residues.

This clonotype was counted many times. The CDR3, as DNA: TGTGCCAGCAGTTTAACCCCCGGGACAGGGTACAATCAGCCCCAGCATTTT. Protein product: CASSLTPGTGYNQPQHF. This rearrangement joins TRBV28 to TRBJ1-5; 9 bases map to TRBD1. V dropped 2 bases and J dropped 3; count of bases not matched to a gene: 8. Per the germline V gene, CDR1 is MDHEN and CDR2 is SYDVKM. The CDR3 has 17 amino acids.

The chain carries TRBV4-1 and TRBJ1-1; 8 nucleotides align to TRBD1. Germline CDR1 and CDR2: MGHRA and YSYEKL. Trimming removed 1 base from V and 1 base from J; junction bases left unmatched: 2. CDR3 length: 15 residues. The CDR3 loop reads CASSQGDRPNTEAFF. CDR3 nucleotides: TGCGCCAGCAGCCAAGGGGACAGGCCGAACACTGAAGCTTTCTTT.

The V and J genes are TRBV4-1 and TRBJ1-2; no definite D call. V was trimmed by 1 base and J by 7 bases, leaving 19 bases between them. There are 16 residues in the CDR3. The V gene's germline CDR1 is MGHRA and CDR2 YSYEKL. In nucleotides, the CDR3 is TGCGCCAGCAGCCAAGTCATGGGCGGTTCCCCCGGTGGCTACACCTTC. It codes for CASSQVMGGSPGGYTF.

There are many counts of this clonotype. This chain connects TRBV6-1 to TRBJ2-7, with 7 bases fitting TRBD2. This CDR3 has 15 amino acids. Per germline, CDR1 MNHNS and CDR2 SASEGT. Trimming at V came to 1 base and at J to 0 bases, leaving 3 bases not matched to a gene. The CDR3 coding sequence is TGTGCCAGCAGTGAAGGGAGGGACTACTCCTACGAGCAGTACTTC. Translating it yields CASSEGRDYSYEQYF.

Many counts were recorded for this clonotype. The chain couples TRBV20-1 to TRBJ2-4; D is possibly TRBD2 (6 bases). The CDR3 extends over 13 amino acids. Trimming took 5 bases from V and 6 from J, leaving 14 bases between them. CDR1 DFQATT and CDR2 SNEGSKA come from the germline V gene (reference sequence). The CDR3 loop is CSACREEGNIQYF. The CDR3, as DNA: TGCAGTGCTTGCAGGGAGGAGGGAAACATTCAGTACTTC.

The chain uses TRBV6-1 and TRBJ1-4; no firm D call. Germline CDR1 is MNHNS and CDR2 is SASEGT. CDR3 length equals 14 residues. The V and J ends lost 2 bases and 4 bases respectively, with 8 bases between them. CDR3 protein: CASSEQALNEKLFF. The CDR3 bases are TGTGCCAGCAGTGAACAGGCCCTTAATGAAAAACTGTTTTTT.

In its sample, this clonotype was seen a few times. The chain has TRBV19 and TRBJ2-1, with 9 bases lining up with TRBD1. The germline CDR1 and CDR2 sequences are LNHDA and SQIVND (reference sequence). The CDR3 spans 16 residues. With V trimmed by 4 bases and J by 0 bases, 4 bases remained unmatched. DNA for the CDR3: TGTGCCAGTAGTACCGGGACAGGGAGCTCCTACAATGAGCAGTTCTTC. Translation gives CASSTGTGSSYNEQFF.

This clonotype occurred many times. This chain links TRBV7-2 with TRBJ2-5, with 8 bases that match TRBD2. The germline V gene encodes CDR1 SGHTA and CDR2 FQGNSA. With V trimmed by 6 bases and J by 5 bases, 5 bases remained unmatched. The CDR3 extends over 13 amino acids. The CDR3 nucleotides are TGTGCCAGCAGACGAGCGGGAGATGAGACCCAGTACTTC. Translated, it gives CASRRAGDETQYF.

Points on this clonotype: A much larger clone differs by one base, so this may be a read error. The chain couples TRBV29-1 to TRBJ1-2; D uncertain. CDR1 SQVTM and CDR2 ANQGSEA come from the germline V gene. This CDR3 has 13 amino acids. In DNA form, the CDR3 reads TGCTGCGTGTCGGGCAGAACTAACTATGGCTACACCTTC. This encodes CCVSGRTNYGYTF.

This clonotype has at least ten counts. CDR3 nucleotides: TGTGCCTGGAGTGGACTAGCGGGTAGCGAGCAGTACTTC. It translates to CAWSGLAGSEQYF. The chain couples TRBV30 to TRBJ2-7; 10 nucleotides match TRBD2. CDR1 GTSNPN and CDR2 SVGIG come from the germline V gene (reference sequence). The V gene end was trimmed by 1 base and the J gene end by 6 bases; junction bases not matched to a gene: 3. This CDR3 comprises 13 residues.

This chain connects TRBV28 to TRBJ1-1, with 9 nucleotides matching TRBD1. The CDR3 length is 16 residues. Germline V gene lookup returns CDR1 MDHEN and CDR2 SYDVKM. The V segment lost 6 bases and the J segment 0 bases; nucleotides outside the gene matches: 8. The CDR3 loop reads CASSYLTGGVNTEAFF. CDR3 sequence (DNA): TGTGCCAGCAGCTATCTGACAGGGGGTGTGAACACTGAAGCTTTCTTT.

At least ten counts were recorded for this clonotype. The rearrangement uses TRBV2 and TRBJ2-7; unclear D gene. Germline-derived CDR1 and CDR2 are SNHLY and FYNNEI. V gave up 3 bases and J gave up 5 bases, with 11 bases separating them. This CDR3 spans 13 amino acids. The CDR3 sequence: CASSEQFAHEQYF. DNA of the CDR3: TGTGCCAGCAGTGAGCAATTTGCCCACGAGCAGTACTTC.

The chain uses TRBV3-1 and TRBJ1-1, with a possible D match to TRBD1 (6 bases). This CDR3 contains 14 residues. Trimming took off 5 bases at V and 1 base at J, with 11 bases between the two ends. Germline V gene lookup returns CDR1 LGHDT and CDR2 YNNKEL (reference sequence). As DNA, the CDR3 is TGTGCCAGCAGCGTTCGACAGGCGAACACTGAAGCTTTCTTT. Its translation is CASSVRQANTEAFF.

There are many counts of this clonotype. The chain joins TRBV29-1 to TRBJ1-1; D not resolved. The V end was cut by 0 bases, the J end by 1 base, with 12 bases between. This CDR3 is 15 amino acids long. CDR1 and CDR2 (germline): SQVTM, ANQGSEA. CDR3: CSVEDWAETNTEAFF. CDR3 nucleotides: TGCAGCGTTGAAGATTGGGCAGAGACGAACACTGAAGCTTTCTTT.

In its sample, this clonotype was seen many times. This sequence joins TRBV7-8 and TRBJ2-1; no definite D call. V was pared by 5 bases and J by 8 bases, with 13 bases between. This CDR3 is built from 13 residues. CDR1 SGHVS and CDR2 FQNEAQ come from the germline V gene. The CDR3 bases are TGTGCCAGCAGCCCCACCATCGAGCATGAGCAGTTCTTC. Amino acids: CASSPTIEHEQFF.